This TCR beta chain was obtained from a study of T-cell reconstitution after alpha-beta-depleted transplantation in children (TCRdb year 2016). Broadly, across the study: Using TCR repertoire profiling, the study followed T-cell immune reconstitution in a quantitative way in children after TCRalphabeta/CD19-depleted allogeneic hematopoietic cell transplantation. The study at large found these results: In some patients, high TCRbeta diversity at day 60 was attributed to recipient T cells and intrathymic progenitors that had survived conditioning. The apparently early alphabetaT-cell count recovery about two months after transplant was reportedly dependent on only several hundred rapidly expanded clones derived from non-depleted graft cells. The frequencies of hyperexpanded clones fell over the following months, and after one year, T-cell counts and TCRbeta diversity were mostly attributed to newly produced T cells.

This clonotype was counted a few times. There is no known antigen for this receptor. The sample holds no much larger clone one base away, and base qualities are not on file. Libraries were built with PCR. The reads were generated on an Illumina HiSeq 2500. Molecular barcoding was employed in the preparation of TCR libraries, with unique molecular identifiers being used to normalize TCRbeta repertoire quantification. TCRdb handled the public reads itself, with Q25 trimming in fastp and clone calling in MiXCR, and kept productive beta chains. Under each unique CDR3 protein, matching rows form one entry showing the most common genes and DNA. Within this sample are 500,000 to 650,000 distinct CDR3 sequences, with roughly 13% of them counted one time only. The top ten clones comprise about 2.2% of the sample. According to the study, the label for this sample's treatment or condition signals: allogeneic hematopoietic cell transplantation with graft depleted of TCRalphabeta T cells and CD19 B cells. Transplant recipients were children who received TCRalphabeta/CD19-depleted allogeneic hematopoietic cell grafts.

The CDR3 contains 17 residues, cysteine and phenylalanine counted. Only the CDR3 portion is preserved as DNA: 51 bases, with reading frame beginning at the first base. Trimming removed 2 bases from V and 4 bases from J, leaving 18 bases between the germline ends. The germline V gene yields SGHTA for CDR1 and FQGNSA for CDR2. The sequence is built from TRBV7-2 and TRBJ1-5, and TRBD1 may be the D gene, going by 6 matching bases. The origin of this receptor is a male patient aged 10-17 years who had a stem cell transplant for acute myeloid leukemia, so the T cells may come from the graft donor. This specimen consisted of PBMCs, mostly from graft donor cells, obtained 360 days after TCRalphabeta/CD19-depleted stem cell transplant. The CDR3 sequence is CASSLSFRAGVNQPQHF. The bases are TGTGCCAGCAGCTTAAGTTTCCGGGCAGGGGTTAATCAGCCCCAGCATTTT. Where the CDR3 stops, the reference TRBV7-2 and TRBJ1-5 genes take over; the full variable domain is GAGVSQSPSNKVTEKGKDVELRCDPISGHTALYWYRQSLGQGLEFLIYFQGNSAPDKSGLPSDRFSAERTGGSVSTLTIQRTQQEDSAVYLCASSLSFRAGVNQPQHFGDGTRLSIL.